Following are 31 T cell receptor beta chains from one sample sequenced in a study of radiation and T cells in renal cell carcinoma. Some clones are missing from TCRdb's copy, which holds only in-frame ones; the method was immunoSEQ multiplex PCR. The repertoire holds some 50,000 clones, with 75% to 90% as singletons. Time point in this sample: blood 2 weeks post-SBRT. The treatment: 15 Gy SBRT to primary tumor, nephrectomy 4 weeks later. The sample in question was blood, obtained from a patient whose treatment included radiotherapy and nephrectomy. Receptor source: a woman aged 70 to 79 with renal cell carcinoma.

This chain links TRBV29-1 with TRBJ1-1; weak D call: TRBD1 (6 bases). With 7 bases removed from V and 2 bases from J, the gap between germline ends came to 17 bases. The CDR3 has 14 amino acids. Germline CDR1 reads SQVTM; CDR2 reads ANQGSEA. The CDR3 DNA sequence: TGCAGCGCCCTGGGGGGGGCCATCAACACTGAAGCTTTCTTT. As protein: CSALGGAINTEAFF.

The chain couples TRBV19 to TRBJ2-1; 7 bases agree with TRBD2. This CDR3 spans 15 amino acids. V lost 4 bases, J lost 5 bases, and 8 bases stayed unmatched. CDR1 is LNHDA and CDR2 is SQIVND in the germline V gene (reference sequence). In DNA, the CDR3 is TGTGCCAGTAGTAGAGAAGCGGGGAGGAACAATGAGCAGTTCTTC. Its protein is CASSREAGRNNEQFF.

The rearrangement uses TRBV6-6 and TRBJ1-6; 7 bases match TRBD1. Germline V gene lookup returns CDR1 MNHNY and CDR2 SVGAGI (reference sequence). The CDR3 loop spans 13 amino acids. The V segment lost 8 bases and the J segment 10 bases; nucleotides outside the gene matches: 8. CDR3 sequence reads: CASSGTDGSPLHF. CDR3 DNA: TGTGCCAGCTCCGGGACAGATGGATCACCCCTCCACTTT.

CDR3 in DNA: TGTGCCAGCAGTGATCAACAGGGGGCAGGGTATGGCTACACCTTC. Its protein product is CASSDQQGAGYGYTF. J is TRBJ1-2 and V is TRBV2; 9 nucleotides align to TRBD1. Germline V gene sequence: CDR1 SNHLY, CDR2 FYNNEI. Trimming at V came to 3 bases and at J to 5 bases, leaving 7 bases not matched to a gene. CDR3 length: 15 amino acids.

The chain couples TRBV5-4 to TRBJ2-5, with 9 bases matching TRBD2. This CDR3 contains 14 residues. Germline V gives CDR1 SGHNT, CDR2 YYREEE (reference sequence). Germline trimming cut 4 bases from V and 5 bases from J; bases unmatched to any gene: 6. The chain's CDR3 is CASSRGGAEETQYF. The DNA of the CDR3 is TGTGCCAGCAGCCGCGGGGGGGCCGAGGAGACCCAGTACTTC.

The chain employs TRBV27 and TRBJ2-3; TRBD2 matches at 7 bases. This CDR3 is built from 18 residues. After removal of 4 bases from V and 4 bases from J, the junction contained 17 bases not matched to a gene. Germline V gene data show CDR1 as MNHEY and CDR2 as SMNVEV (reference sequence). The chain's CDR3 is CASSSPQAVAGVADTQYF. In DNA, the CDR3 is TGTGCCAGCAGTTCCCCACAGGCAGTTGCGGGAGTGGCAGATACGCAGTATTTT.

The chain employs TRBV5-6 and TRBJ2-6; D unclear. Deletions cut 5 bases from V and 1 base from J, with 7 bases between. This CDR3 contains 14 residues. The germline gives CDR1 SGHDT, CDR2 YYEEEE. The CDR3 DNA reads TGTGCCAGCAGTTTGAGGTCTGGGGCCAACGTCCTGACTTTC. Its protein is CASSLRSGANVLTF.

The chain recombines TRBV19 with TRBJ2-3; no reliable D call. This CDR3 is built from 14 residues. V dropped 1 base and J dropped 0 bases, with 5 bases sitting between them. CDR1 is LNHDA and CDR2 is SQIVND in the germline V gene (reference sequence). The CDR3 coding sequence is TGTGCCAGTAGTATAGGTACTAGCACAGATACGCAGTATTTT. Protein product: CASSIGTSTDTQYF.

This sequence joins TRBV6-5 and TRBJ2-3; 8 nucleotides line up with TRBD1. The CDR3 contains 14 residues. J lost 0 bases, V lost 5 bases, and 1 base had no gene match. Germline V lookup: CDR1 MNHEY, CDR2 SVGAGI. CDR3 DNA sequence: TGTGCCAGCAGTCGACAGGGGAGCACAGATACGCAGTATTTT. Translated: CASSRQGSTDTQYF.

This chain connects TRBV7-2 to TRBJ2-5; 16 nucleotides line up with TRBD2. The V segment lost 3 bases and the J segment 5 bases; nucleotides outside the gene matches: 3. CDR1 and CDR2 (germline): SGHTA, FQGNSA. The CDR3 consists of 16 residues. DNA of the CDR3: TGTGCCAGCAGCTTGGGGACTAGCGGGAGGGCGGAGACCCAGTACTTC. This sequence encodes CASSLGTSGRAETQYF.

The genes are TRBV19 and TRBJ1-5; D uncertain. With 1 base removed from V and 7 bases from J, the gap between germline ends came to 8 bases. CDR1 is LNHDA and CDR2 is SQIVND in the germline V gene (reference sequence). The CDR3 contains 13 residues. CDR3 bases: TGTGCCAGTAGTATAGGGGGTGGACAGCCCCAGCATTTT. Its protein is CASSIGGGQPQHF.

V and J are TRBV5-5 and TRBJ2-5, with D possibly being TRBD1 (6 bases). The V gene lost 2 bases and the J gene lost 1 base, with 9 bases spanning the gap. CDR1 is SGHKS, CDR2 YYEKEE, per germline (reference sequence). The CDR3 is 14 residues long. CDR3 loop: CASSFTGFQETQYF. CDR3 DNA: TGTGCCAGCAGCTTCACAGGGTTCCAAGAGACCCAGTACTTC.

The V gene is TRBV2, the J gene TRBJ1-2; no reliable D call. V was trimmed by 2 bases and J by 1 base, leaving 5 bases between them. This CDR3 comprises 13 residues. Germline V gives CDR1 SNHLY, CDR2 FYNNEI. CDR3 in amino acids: CASSEQINYGYTF. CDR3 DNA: TGTGCCAGCAGTGAACAGATTAACTATGGCTACACCTTC.

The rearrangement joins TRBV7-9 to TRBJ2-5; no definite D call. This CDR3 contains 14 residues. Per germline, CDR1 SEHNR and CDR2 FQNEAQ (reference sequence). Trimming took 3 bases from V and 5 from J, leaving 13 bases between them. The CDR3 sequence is CASSLKVLGETQYF. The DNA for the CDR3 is TGTGCCAGCAGCTTGAAGGTGTTAGGGGAGACCCAGTACTTC.

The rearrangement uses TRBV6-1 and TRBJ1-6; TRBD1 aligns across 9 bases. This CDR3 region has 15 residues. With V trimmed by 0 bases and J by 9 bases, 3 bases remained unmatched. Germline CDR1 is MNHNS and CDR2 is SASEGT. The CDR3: CASSEAGQGSSPLHF. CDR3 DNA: TGTGCCAGCAGTGAAGCGGGACAGGGAAGTTCACCCCTCCACTTT.

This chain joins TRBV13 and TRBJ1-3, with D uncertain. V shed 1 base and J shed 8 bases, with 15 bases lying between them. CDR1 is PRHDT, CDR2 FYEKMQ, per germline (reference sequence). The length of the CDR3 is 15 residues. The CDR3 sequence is CASSLVGRRTDTIYF. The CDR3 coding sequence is TGTGCCAGCAGCTTAGTAGGAAGGAGGACGGACACCATATATTTT.

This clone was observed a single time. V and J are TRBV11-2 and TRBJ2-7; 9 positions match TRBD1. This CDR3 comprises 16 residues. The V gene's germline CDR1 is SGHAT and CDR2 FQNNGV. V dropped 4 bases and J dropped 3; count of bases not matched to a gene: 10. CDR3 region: CASSSTYRGLDYEQYF. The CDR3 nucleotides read TGTGCCAGCAGCTCTACCTACAGGGGGCTTGACTACGAGCAGTACTTC.

In nucleotides, the CDR3 is TGCGCCAGCAGCTGGGGACTAGCGGGGGGACGTGAGCAGTTCTTC. Its translation: CASSWGLAGGREQFF. The chain uses TRBV5-1 and TRBJ2-1; 15 nucleotides match TRBD2. With 3 bases clipped from V and 9 bases from J, the junction kept 4 bases outside the gene matches. Germline assignment: CDR1 SGHRS and CDR2 YFSETQ. The CDR3 loop spans 15 amino acids.

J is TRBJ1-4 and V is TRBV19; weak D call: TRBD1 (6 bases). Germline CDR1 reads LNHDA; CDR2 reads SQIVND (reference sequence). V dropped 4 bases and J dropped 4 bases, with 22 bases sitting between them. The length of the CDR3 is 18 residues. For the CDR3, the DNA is TGTGCCAGTAGTACCCCCACCTACAGGGAGCGGGTTAATGAAAAACTGTTTTTT. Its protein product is CASSTPTYRERVNEKLFF.

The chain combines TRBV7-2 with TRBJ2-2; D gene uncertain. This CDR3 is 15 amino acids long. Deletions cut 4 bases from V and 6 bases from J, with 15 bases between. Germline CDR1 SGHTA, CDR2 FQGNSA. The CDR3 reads CASSSWGQNPGELFF. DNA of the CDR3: TGTGCCAGCAGCTCATGGGGTCAGAATCCCGGGGAGCTGTTTTTT.

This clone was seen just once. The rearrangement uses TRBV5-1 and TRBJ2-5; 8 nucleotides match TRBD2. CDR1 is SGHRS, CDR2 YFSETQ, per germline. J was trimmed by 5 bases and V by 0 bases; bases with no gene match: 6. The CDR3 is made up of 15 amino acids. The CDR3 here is CASSLEPSGSETQYF. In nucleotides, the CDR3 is TGCGCCAGCAGCTTGGAGCCTAGCGGGTCTGAGACCCAGTACTTC.

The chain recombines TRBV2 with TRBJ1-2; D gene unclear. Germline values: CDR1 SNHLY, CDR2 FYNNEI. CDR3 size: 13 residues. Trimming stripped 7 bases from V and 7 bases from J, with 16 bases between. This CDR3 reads CASNPRRPGGYTF. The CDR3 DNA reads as TGTGCCAGCAACCCCAGACGGCCCGGTGGCTACACCTTC. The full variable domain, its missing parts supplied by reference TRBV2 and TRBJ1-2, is EPEVTQTPSHQVTQMGQEVILRCVPISNHLYFYWYRQILGQKVEFLVSFYNNEISEKSEIFDDQFSVERPDGSNFTLKIRSTKLEDSAMYFCASNPRRPGGYTFGSGTRLTVV.

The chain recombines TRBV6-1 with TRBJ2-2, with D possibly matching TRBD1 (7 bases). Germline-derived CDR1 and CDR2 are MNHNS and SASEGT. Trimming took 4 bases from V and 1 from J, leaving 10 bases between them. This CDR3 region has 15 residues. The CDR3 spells CASSAQGGNTGELFF. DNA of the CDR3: TGTGCCAGCAGTGCTCAGGGGGGGAACACCGGGGAGCTGTTTTTT.

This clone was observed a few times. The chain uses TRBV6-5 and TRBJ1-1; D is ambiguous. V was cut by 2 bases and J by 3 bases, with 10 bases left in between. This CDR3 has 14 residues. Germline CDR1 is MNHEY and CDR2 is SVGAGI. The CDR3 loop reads CASSYTTWDTEAFF. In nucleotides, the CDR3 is TGTGCCAGCAGTTACACGACGTGGGACACTGAAGCTTTCTTT.

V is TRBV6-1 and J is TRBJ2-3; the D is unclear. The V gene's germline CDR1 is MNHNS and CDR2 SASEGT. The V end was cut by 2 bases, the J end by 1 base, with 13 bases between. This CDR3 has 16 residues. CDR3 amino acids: CASSEPGVSGTDTQYF. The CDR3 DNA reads TGTGCCAGCAGTGAACCTGGTGTGAGCGGCACAGATACGCAGTATTTT.

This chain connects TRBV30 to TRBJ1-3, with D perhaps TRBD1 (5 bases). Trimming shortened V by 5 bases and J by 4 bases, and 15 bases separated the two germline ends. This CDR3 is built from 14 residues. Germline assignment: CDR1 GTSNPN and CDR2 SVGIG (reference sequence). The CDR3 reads CAWSRGVEGNTIYF. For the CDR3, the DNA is TGTGCCTGGTCAAGGGGAGTAGAGGGAAACACCATATATTTT.

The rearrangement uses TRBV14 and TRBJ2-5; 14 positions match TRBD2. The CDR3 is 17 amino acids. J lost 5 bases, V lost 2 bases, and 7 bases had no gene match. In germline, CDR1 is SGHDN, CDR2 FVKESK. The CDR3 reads CASSQTGTSGRRETQYF. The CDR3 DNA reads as TGTGCCAGCAGCCAAACCGGGACTAGCGGGAGAAGGGAGACCCAGTACTTC.

The CDR3 sequence: CASSLSGQGPSYEQYF. The DNA of the CDR3 is TGTGCCAGCAGTTTATCCGGACAGGGCCCTTCCTACGAGCAGTACTTC. This chain uses TRBV27 with TRBJ2-7, with 8 bases aligning to TRBD1. This CDR3 comprises 16 residues. Per germline, CDR1 MNHEY and CDR2 SMNVEV (reference sequence). J gave up 1 base and V 0 bases, and 5 bases lay outside the gene matches.

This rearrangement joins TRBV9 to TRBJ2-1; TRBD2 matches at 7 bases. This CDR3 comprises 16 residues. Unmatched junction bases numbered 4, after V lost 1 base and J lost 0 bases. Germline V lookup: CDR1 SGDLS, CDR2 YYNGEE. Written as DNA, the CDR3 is TGTGCCAGCAGCGTATCCGGCGGGAGCTCCTACAATGAGCAGTTCTTC. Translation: CASSVSGGSSYNEQFF.

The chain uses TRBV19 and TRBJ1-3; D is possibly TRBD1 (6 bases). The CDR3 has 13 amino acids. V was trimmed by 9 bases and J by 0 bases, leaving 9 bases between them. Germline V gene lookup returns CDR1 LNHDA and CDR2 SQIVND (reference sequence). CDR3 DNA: TGTGCCAGCCAGACAGGCTCTGGAAACACCATATATTTT. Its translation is CASQTGSGNTIYF.

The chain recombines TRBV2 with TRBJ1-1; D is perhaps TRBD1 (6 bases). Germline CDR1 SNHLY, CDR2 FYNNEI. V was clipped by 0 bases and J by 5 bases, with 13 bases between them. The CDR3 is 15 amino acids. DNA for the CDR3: TGTGCCAGCAGTGAAGCGGGGGGGGCGAGGACTGAAGCTTTCTTT. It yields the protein CASSEAGGARTEAFF.